The entry below describes one T cell receptor beta chain. The data stem from a study of blood T cell repertoires in COVID-19. Study at large: Some COVID-19 samples were acute and others convalescent; all came from the United States, Italy and Spain.

Cohort assignment relied on participant-reported clinical history. A COVID-19 case was met by exposed participants within 2 weeks before study entry. In the source study's methods: Cell counts per sample came from amplifying reference gene primers. Sequencing used immunoSEQ multiplex PCR; TCRdb keeps in-frame clones, though not all of them. That table gives V, J and clone size, and the DNA gave D and trimming. Of under 400,000 clones detected, approximately 91% appear once; the ten largest clones hold just over 1%. The source material was PBMCs or T cells enriched from blood (not recorded which). The receptor was isolated from a young woman who had been exposed to COVID-19.

CDR3 bases: TGTGCCAGCACCCATACGGGGTCTGAAGCTTTCTTT. This encodes CASTHTGSEAFF. The chain recombines TRBV7-9 with TRBJ1-1; D not resolved. The germline V and J ends were trimmed by 7 bases and 6 bases, with 12 bases remaining between them. The CDR3 has 12 amino acids. Looked up from germline, CDR1 is SEHNR and CDR2 is FQNEAQ (reference sequence).